Presented here are 3 T cell receptor beta chains from one specimen sequenced in a study of blood T cells in healthy people across ages. With a J-beta primer mix and a sample-barcoded 5' primer, a second PCR ran 7 to 11 cycles. TCRdb re-analysed the 5' RACE reads in MiXCR, keeping a single row per CDR3 protein. The sample includes 630,000 or so distinct CDR3 sequences, roughly 31% of them seen just once. Sequencing used blood. The origin of the receptors is a woman aged 80 or over in good health.

The table lists this clonotype with a few counts. Germline and junction disagree at one end, which may indicate a read error. The chain carries TRBV12-3 or TRBV12-4 and TRBJ2-3; D remains ambiguous. The CDR3 sequence is 11 residues long. CDR3 region: CASSIADAQYF. DNA for the CDR3: TGTGCCAGCAGCATTGCAGATGCGCAGTATTTT.

V is TRBV20-1 and J is TRBJ1-6; D might be TRBD1 (5 bases). Trimming removed 5 bases from V and 7 bases from J, with 12 bases in between. CDR3 length equals 13 residues. Germline V gives CDR1 DFQATT, CDR2 SNEGSKA (reference sequence). CDR3 region: CSAFQGLNSPLHF. The DNA for the CDR3 is TGCAGTGCTTTCCAGGGCTTAAATTCACCCCTCCACTTT.

This clonotype was seen just once. The V gene is TRBV7-6, the J gene TRBJ2-1, with TRBD1 matching 12 bases. The J call may be wrong; the DNA end is better matched by TRBJ2-7. CDR3 size: 17 residues. Germline V gene sequence: CDR1 SGHVS, CDR2 FNYEAQ. CDR3 in DNA: TGTGCCAGCAGCTTACCCGGGACAGGGGGCACCTACAATGAGCAGTACTTC. Protein sequence: CASSLPGTGGTYNEQYF.